The rows below give T cell receptor beta chains drawn from one sample of a study of Ad26.COV2.S vaccination and SARS-CoV-2 variants. Here immunoSEQ multiplex PCR was the method, and the copy in TCRdb shows in-frame clones only, minus some. The data contain more than 300,000 clones, 70% to 90% of them singletons. The material sequenced was peripheral blood, taken in a trial of Ad26.COV2.S vaccine versus placebo. All receptors derive from a person between 18 and 60 years old who received the Ad26.COV2.S COVID-19 vaccine or a placebo. Both conserved end residues are part of each CDR3. A D gene is named only where the DNA matches it firmly. Some rows mark clone size as missing; the rest say once, few, many or name a class of expanded clone.

clone size,J gene,V gene,D gene,CDR3 DNA,CDR3 protein
NA,TRBJ1-5,TRBV19,NA,TGTGCCAGTAGTACTTCGGTCCAGCCCCAGCATTTT,CASSTSVQPQHF
NA,TRBJ2-1,TRBV7-9,NA,TGTGCCAGCTGGGCGGGCAATGAGCAGTTCTTC,CASWAGNEQFF
NA,TRBJ1-5,TRBV19,TRBD1,TGTGCCAGTAGTATGTTAGGGAGGACAGGGGATAAGCATTTT,CASSMLGRTGDKHF
few,TRBJ2-2,TRBV4-2,TRBD1,TGTGCCAGCAGCCTAGACAGGGCCACCGGGGAGCTGTTTTTT,CASSLDRATGELFF
NA,TRBJ1-2,TRBV15,NA,TGTGCCACCAGCAGAGGTCCCACGGACCGTGGCTACACCTTC,CATSRGPTDRGYTF
NA,TRBJ2-3,TRBV19,NA,TGTGCCAGTAGTATTTGGTACGGGACCACAGATACGCAGTATTTT,CASSIWYGTTDTQYF
NA,TRBJ1-3,TRBV12-3/TRBV12-4,NA,TGTGCCAGCAGTTTATCTGGAAACACCATATATTTT,CASSLSGNTIYF
NA,TRBJ1-4,TRBV6-6,NA,TGTGCCAGCAGTTACCCCCCGGGGACAAATGAAAAACTGTTTTTT,CASSYPPGTNEKLFF
NA,TRBJ1-2,TRBV11-2,NA,TGTGCCAGCAGCCCGATCGGCCGGCAGATATTTAACTATGGCTACACCTTC,CASSPIGRQIFNYGYTF
NA,TRBJ2-7,TRBV7-2,NA,TGTGCCAGCGCTACCAGGGGTTTCACCCACGAGCAGTACTTC,CASATRGFTHEQYF
NA,TRBJ2-7,TRBV9,TRBD1,TGTGCCAGCAGCGCGGACAGGGGCTACGAGCAGTACTTC,CASSADRGYEQYF
NA,TRBJ1-2,TRBV18,TRBD1,TGTGCCAGCTCACGGATTACAGGGGGCCGGGCGGATGGCTACACCTTC,CASSRITGGRADGYTF
NA,TRBJ1-2,TRBV9,TRBD1,TGTGCCAGCAGCGTAGAGGGACAGGGGACTTATGGCTACACCTTC,CASSVEGQGTYGYTF
NA,TRBJ2-5,TRBV11-3,TRBD1,TGTGCCAGCAGCTTGACAGGGATCGGGGAGACCCAGTACTTC,CASSLTGIGETQYF
NA,TRBJ1-2,TRBV6-2/TRBV6-3,TRBD1,TGTGCCAGCAGCCCCAGATCCCCCCGACAGGGGGGTTATGGCTACACCTTC,CASSPRSPRQGGYGYTF
NA,TRBJ1-2,TRBV7-9,NA,TGTGCCAGCAGCCCGGGGACGGCCTATGGCTACACCTTC,CASSPGTAYGYTF
NA,TRBJ2-5,TRBV11-1,NA,TGTGCCAGCAGCGTCAGGGTATCAGAGACCCAGTACTTC,CASSVRVSETQYF
NA,TRBJ2-1,TRBV29-1,NA,TGCAGCGTTGAAACGGGGAAAAATGAGCAGTTCTTC,CSVETGKNEQFF
few,TRBJ1-2,TRBV30,NA,TGTGCCTGGAGTGTTGAGACAGGCGCGCGGACCTTC,CAWSVETGARTF
NA,TRBJ2-5,TRBV2,TRBD2,TGTGCCAGCAGTCCCTATGGACTAGGGGAGACCCAGTACTTC,CASSPYGLGETQYF
NA,TRBJ1-6,TRBV30,NA,TGTGCCTGGAACCGGGACACCAATTCACCCCTCCACTTT,CAWNRDTNSPLHF
NA,TRBJ2-7,TRBV2,NA,TGTGCCAGCAGTTACAGGGAAGGGAATTACGAGCAGTACTTC,CASSYREGNYEQYF
NA,TRBJ1-2,TRBV6-5,TRBD1,TGTGCCAGCACCAGGACAGGGGAGAGCTATGGCTACACCTTC,CASTRTGESYGYTF
NA,TRBJ2-7,TRBV9,TRBD1,TGTGCCAGCAGCGTAGGAATTAAGGGGGACAGCAACGAGCAGTACTTC,CASSVGIKGDSNEQYF
NA,TRBJ2-5,TRBV3-1/TRBV3-2,TRBD2,TGTGCCAGCAGCCCTAGCGGTGGTTACCAAGAGACCCAGTACTTC,CASSPSGGYQETQYF
NA,TRBJ2-4,TRBV6-5,NA,TGTGCCAGCAGGGCAGAGAGCGGAAACATTCAGTACTTC,CASRAESGNIQYF
NA,TRBJ1-6,TRBV12-3/TRBV12-4,TRBD1,TGTGCCAGCAGTTGGGACAGAAATTCACCCCTCCACTTT,CASSWDRNSPLHF
NA,TRBJ2-3,TRBV29-1,TRBD2,TGCAGCGTTGAAGGGGCTAGCGGGGGCACAGATACGCAGTATTTT,CSVEGASGGTDTQYF
NA,TRBJ1-5,TRBV19,NA,TGTGCCAGTAGTATAACCGGTAGCAATCAGCCCCAGCATTTT,CASSITGSNQPQHF
NA,TRBJ2-7,TRBV7-2,NA,TGTGCCAGCAGCTTCCACCCGGGAAACTCCTACGAGCAGTACTTC,CASSFHPGNSYEQYF
NA,TRBJ2-1,TRBV4-3,TRBD2,TGCGCCAGCAGCCAAAGGGGGACTAGCGGAGCAAATGAGCAGTTCTTC,CASSQRGTSGANEQFF
few,TRBJ2-2,TRBV7-9,TRBD2,TGTGCCAGCAGCCCTAGCGGGGCGAACACCGGGGAGCTGTTTTTT,CASSPSGANTGELFF
NA,TRBJ1-2,TRBV19,TRBD1,TGTGCCAGTAGTAGGCGACAGGGAGACTATGGCTACACCTTC,CASSRRQGDYGYTF
NA,TRBJ1-4,TRBV7-2,NA,TGTGCCAGCAGCAATACAGCTGACCCTAATGAAAAACTGTTTTTT,CASSNTADPNEKLFF
NA,TRBJ2-2,TRBV10-2,NA,TGCGCCAGCAGGGTAGCCAGTTTAGGGAGGAACACCGGGGAGCTGTTTTTT,CASRVASLGRNTGELFF
NA,TRBJ1-2,TRBV7-2,TRBD1,TGTGCCAGCAGCGCATGGCGACAGGGCCTGGGCGGCTACACCTTC,CASSAWRQGLGGYTF
NA,TRBJ2-3,TRBV5-6,NA,TGTGCCAGCAGCCCGACGTGGACTGGCACAGATACGCAGTATTTT,CASSPTWTGTDTQYF
NA,TRBJ2-6,TRBV10-3,NA,TGTGCCATCAGTCCCGAAAGACCCTCTGGGGCCAACGTCCTGACTTTC,CAISPERPSGANVLTF
NA,TRBJ2-7,TRBV5-4,TRBD2,TGTGCCAGCAGCCTCCGGACTAGCGGGGGATACGAGCAGTACTTC,CASSLRTSGGYEQYF
NA,TRBJ2-1,TRBV9,NA,TGTGCCAGCAGCGTAGATGCCAGGGGATCCTACAATGAGCAGTTCTTC,CASSVDARGSYNEQFF
NA,TRBJ2-5,TRBV9,TRBD2,TGTGCCAGCAGCGGGACTAGCGGGGGGGCAGGAGAGACCCAGTACTTC,CASSGTSGGAGETQYF
NA,TRBJ1-2,TRBV24-1,TRBD1,TGTGCCACCAGTGACCGGGGACAGTCCTATGGCTACACCTTC,CATSDRGQSYGYTF
NA,TRBJ2-1,TRBV5-1,TRBD1,TGCGCCAGCAGCGCACAGGGGGACTCCTACAATGAGCAGTTCTTC,CASSAQGDSYNEQFF
many,TRBJ2-5,TRBV11-2,TRBD1,TGTGCCAGCAGCTTAGGGGACAGGGAGGCAGAGACCCAGTACTTC,CASSLGDREAETQYF
NA,TRBJ2-3,TRBV18,TRBD2,TGTGCCAGCTCACCAATGGCGGGGGGAATTACTAGCACAGATACGCAGTATTTT,CASSPMAGGITSTDTQYF